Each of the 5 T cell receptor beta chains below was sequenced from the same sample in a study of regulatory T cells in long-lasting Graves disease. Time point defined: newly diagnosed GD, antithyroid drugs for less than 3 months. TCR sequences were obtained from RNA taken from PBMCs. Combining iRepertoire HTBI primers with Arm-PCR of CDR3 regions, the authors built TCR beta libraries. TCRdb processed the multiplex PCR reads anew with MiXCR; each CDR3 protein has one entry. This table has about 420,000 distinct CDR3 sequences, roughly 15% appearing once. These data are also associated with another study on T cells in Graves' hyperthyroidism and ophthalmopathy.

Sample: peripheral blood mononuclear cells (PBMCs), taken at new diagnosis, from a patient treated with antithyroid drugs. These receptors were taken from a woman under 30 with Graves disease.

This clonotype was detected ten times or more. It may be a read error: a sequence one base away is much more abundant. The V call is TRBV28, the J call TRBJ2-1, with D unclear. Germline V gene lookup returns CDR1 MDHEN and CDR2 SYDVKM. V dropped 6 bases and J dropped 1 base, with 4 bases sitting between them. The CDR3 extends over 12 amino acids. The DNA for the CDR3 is TGTGCCAGCAGCATTTCCTACAATGAGCAGTTCTTC. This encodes CASSISYNEQFF.

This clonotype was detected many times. The CDR3 coding sequence is TGTGCCAGCAGCCCCGCGCCCGGACTGGAAACCTACAATGAGCAGTTCTTC. It codes for CASSPAPGLETYNEQFF. The rearrangement uses TRBV7-9 and TRBJ2-1, with D possibly being TRBD2 (5 bases). The V end lost 5 bases, the J end lost 2 bases, and 19 bases lay between the germline ends. Germline CDR1 is SEHNR and CDR2 is FQNEAQ (reference sequence). The CDR3 is made up of 17 amino acids.

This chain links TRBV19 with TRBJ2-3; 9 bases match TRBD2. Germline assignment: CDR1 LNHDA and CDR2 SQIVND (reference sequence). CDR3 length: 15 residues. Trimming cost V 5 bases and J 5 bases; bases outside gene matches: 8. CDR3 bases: TGTGCCAGTAGTGGGATAGCGGGAGTAGGAGATACGCAGTATTTT. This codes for CASSGIAGVGDTQYF. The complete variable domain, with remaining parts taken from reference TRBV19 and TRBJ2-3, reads DGGITQSPKYLFRKEGQNVTLSCEQNLNHDAMYWYRQDPGQGLRLIYYSQIVNDFQKGDIAEGYSVSREKKESFPLTVTSAQKNPTAFYLCASSGIAGVGDTQYFGPGTRLTVL.

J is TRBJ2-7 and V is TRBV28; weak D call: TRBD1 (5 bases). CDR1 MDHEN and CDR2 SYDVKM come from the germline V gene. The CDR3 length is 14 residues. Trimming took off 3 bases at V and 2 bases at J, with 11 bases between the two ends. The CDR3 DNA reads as TGTGCCAGCAGTTTCTTCCCAGGGACCTACGAGCAGTACTTC. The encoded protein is CASSFFPGTYEQYF. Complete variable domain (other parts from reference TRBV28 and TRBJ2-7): DVKVTQSSRYLVKRTGEKVFLECVQDMDHENMFWYRQDPGLGLRLIYFSYDVKMKEKGDIPEGYSVSREKKERFSLILESASTNQTSMYLCASSFFPGTYEQYFGPGTRLTVT.

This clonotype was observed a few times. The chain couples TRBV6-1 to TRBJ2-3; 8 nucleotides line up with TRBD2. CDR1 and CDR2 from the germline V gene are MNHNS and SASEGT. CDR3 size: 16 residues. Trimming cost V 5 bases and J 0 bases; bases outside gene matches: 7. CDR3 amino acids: CASSRTSGGSTDTQYF. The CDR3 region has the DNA TGTGCCAGCAGTCGAACTAGCGGAGGAAGCACAGATACGCAGTATTTT.